This entry is about one T cell receptor (beta chain). Its specificity is not known. This specimen belongs to a study of beta chain features in type 1 diabetes. The study, taken as a whole, reports: Moderate yet significant TCRB CDR3 shortening was seen in Type 1 diabetes patients in all four CD4+ subsets. cDNA-based reads could over-represent cells with high TCR expression.

TCRB transcripts that were expressed got sequenced, as all of the isolated RNA had been reverse transcribed. Using immunoSEQ multiplex PCR, the repertoire was profiled, and TCRdb retains in-frame clones only, with some absent. The sample lists hundreds of thousands of clones; roughly a sixth were seen once. The CDR3 totals 14 residues. The germline V gene encodes CDR1 MGHRA and CDR2 YSYEKL. V was cut by 0 bases and J by 8 bases, with 13 bases left in between. The material sequenced was naive CD4+ T cells from blood. The chain carries TRBV4-1 and TRBJ1-2, with D uncertain. This TCR was recovered from a man younger than 35 in good health. CDR3 nucleotide sequence: TGCGCCAGCAGCCAAGAAAGGCAGACTAGGGGCTACACCTTC. It specifies CASSQERQTRGYTF.